The 9 T cell receptor beta chains below were found in one sample sequenced in a study of OX40 agonist ivuxolimab in advanced cancers. TCRdb keeps only in-frame clones here, not all; method: immunoSEQ multiplex PCR. Altogether roughly 80,000 clones are present, around 82% being singletons, with the ten largest covering under 8.5%. This specimen was CD4+ or CD8+ T cells sorted from blood, taken in a trial of the OX40 agonist ivuxolimab. These receptors all stem from an adult with an advanced solid tumor such as melanoma, head and neck, liver or kidney cancer.

The chain links TRBV6-5 to TRBJ2-1; the D is unclear. Looked up from germline, CDR1 is MNHEY and CDR2 is SVGAGI. V gave up 7 bases and J gave up 7 bases, with 8 bases separating them. The CDR3 spans 11 residues. The CDR3 region has the DNA TGTGCCAGCACCTTCGGGAATGAGCAGTTCTTC. Translated: CASTFGNEQFF.

V gene TRBV27 combines with J gene TRBJ2-6; D call uncertain. Germline values: CDR1 MNHEY, CDR2 SMNVEV (reference sequence). The CDR3 spans 13 residues. V was trimmed by 6 bases and J by 2 bases, leaving 5 bases between them. The CDR3 sequence: CASRIAGANVLTF. CDR3 nucleotides: TGTGCCAGCAGGATAGCTGGGGCCAACGTCCTGACTTTC.

V usage is TRBV6-5 and J usage is TRBJ1-6; no clear D. Trimming pared 6 bases from V and 7 bases from J, leaving 10 bases between. Germline V gives CDR1 MNHEY, CDR2 SVGAGI. The CDR3 runs 13 residues. CDR3 nucleotides: TGTGCCAGCAGCCCCAAGACGAATTCACCCCTCCACTTT. As protein: CASSPKTNSPLHF.

This chain links TRBV5-4 with TRBJ1-1; 10 bases are a match to TRBD1. V was pared by 4 bases and J by 0 bases, with 3 bases of the junction left unmatched. Germline values: CDR1 SGHNT, CDR2 YYREEE (reference sequence). The CDR3 has 15 amino acids. CDR3 bases: TGTGCCAGCAGCCCGGGACAGGGGATGAACACTGAAGCTTTCTTT. Translated: CASSPGQGMNTEAFF. The full variable domain, rest sourced from reference TRBV5-4 and TRBJ1-1, is ETGVTQSPTHLIKTRGQQVTLRCSSQSGHNTVSWYQQALGQGPQFIFQYYREEENGRGNFPPRFSGLQFPNYSSELNVNALELDDSALYLCASSPGQGMNTEAFFGQGTRLTVV.

This clone showed up just a few times. The gene calls are TRBV18 and TRBJ1-3, with 8 nucleotides matching TRBD1. From germline, CDR1 is KGHSH and CDR2 LQKENI. This CDR3 region has 13 residues. With 4 bases clipped from V and 6 bases from J, the junction kept 2 bases outside the gene matches. CDR3 DNA: TGTGCCAGCTCACGACAGGGGACAAACACCATATATTTT. Translated, it gives CASSRQGTNTIYF.

Concerning this clone itself: The junction departs from the called germline gene at one end, perhaps through a read error. The V gene is TRBV5-1, the J gene TRBJ1-2; 8 nucleotides match TRBD1. The CDR3 has 13 amino acids. Germline V lookup: CDR1 SGHRS, CDR2 YFSETQ. The CDR3 DNA reads TGCGCCAGCAGCCCAGGGACAGGTCGACACTGCGCCTTC. Amino acid sequence: CASSPGTGRHCAF. Complete variable domain (other parts from reference TRBV5-1 and TRBJ1-2): KAGVTQTPRYLIKTRGQQVTLSCSPISGHRSVSWYQQTPGQGLQFLFEYFSETQRNKGNFPGRFSGRQFSNSRSEMNVSTLELGDSALYLCASSPGTGRHCAFGSGTRLTVV.

The rearrangement uses TRBV5-1 and TRBJ2-3, with 13 bases that match TRBD2. Germline CDR1 SGHRS, CDR2 YFSETQ. The CDR3 consists of 18 residues. Unmatched junction bases numbered 9, after V lost 2 bases and J lost 3 bases. The DNA of the CDR3 is TGCGCCAGCAGCTTAGGACTAGCGGGGGCCAAGAAGACAGATACGCAGTATTTT. Protein sequence: CASSLGLAGAKKTDTQYF.

This clone came up a few times. This chain uses TRBV27 with TRBJ2-1; no clear D. Trimming removed 4 bases at V and 1 base at J, with 11 bases between. This CDR3 is built from 15 residues. Germline CDR1 and CDR2: MNHEY and SMNVEV (reference sequence). The CDR3 bases are TGTGCCAGCAGTTCATCTCTGTTGTCCTACAATGAGCAGTTCTTC. Translation gives CASSSSLLSYNEQFF.

The chain has TRBV5-5 and TRBJ2-7, with TRBD1 identical over 10 bases. Germline V CDR1 and CDR2: SGHKS, YYEKEE (reference sequence). The V segment lost 3 bases and the J segment 6 bases; nucleotides outside the gene matches: 0. The CDR3 loop spans 12 amino acids. CDR3 nucleotides: TGTGCCAGCAGCTGGACAGGGGGCGAGCAGTACTTC. Translating it yields CASSWTGGEQYF.